The clone carrying this TCR beta chain was detected only a few times. Its cognate antigen is unknown. Trimming cost V 0 bases and J 6 bases, with 14 bases left between them. The germline CDR1 and CDR2 sequences are DFQATT and SNEGSKA (reference sequence). The CDR3 loop spans 14 amino acids. In making TCR beta libraries, quantitative 5'-RACE with molecular barcodes was used. From the 5' RACE reads, TCRdb called clonotypes with MiXCR, one entry per CDR3 protein. The sample has roughly 670,000 distinct CDR3 sequences; under 20% are singletons. The data derive from a study of CD8 T cells in ankylosing spondylitis. Study-wide findings and caveats: Some of these motif variants have turned up before, in reports on reactive arthritis synovial fluid and blood. Clones linked to disease, bearing a CD8+ phenotype, were relatively rare in peripheral blood. It appeared that ankylosing spondylitis blood was characterized by a TCR beta motif of several highly homologous variants. Reportedly, matched ankylosing spondylitis synovial fluid was significantly enriched for disease-linked clones.

The source of this sequence is a male donor with ankylosing spondylitis. The rearrangement uses TRBV20-1 and TRBJ2-5; no clear D. The sequencing sample was made of blood, either unsorted or a sorted T cell fraction (not recorded which). The CDR3 DNA sequence: TGCAGTGCTAGAGATCGATCCGGAACCAAGACCCAGTACTTC. Residues: CSARDRSGTKTQYF.